The 26 T cell receptor beta chains below all came from one sample that was sequenced in a study of blood T cell repertoires in COVID-19. Some clones are missing from TCRdb's copy, which holds only in-frame ones; the method was immunoSEQ multiplex PCR. The sample yields 450,000 to 500,000 clones, roughly 88% seen once. The material sequenced was peripheral blood. Source of these receptors: a human donor in a cohort sampled during active COVID-19.

The chain joins TRBV4-3 to TRBJ1-1; possible D gene TRBD1, 5 bases. Between the trimmed V and J ends, which lost 0 bases and 6 bases, there was a span of 17 bases. This CDR3 spans 16 amino acids. The germline V gene has CDR1 LGHNA and CDR2 YSLEER. CDR3 DNA: TGCGCCAGCAGCCAAGAGGCGGGGGGTGGCGGGGCTGAAGCTTTCTTT. Protein product: CASSQEAGGGGAEAFF.

The rearrangement links TRBV19 to TRBJ1-1; TRBD1 aligns across 8 bases. The CDR3 totals 14 residues. CDR1 is LNHDA and CDR2 is SQIVND in the germline V gene (reference sequence). After removal of 4 bases from V and 8 bases from J, the junction contained 9 bases not matched to a gene. The CDR3 DNA is TGTGCCAGTAGTAAACGGGACAGGAGATCCGAAGCTTTCTTT. Residues: CASSKRDRRSEAFF.

V gene TRBV7-8 combines with J gene TRBJ1-2, with D maybe TRBD1 (5 bases). The germline V gene has CDR1 SGHVS and CDR2 FQNEAQ. V lost 5 bases and J 11 bases, leaving 15 bases between the germline ends. The CDR3 is 12 residues long. This CDR3 is CASSLVGRRYTF. The CDR3 region has the DNA TGTGCCAGCAGCCTAGTGGGGCGGCGGTACACCTTC.

The chain carries TRBV29-1 and TRBJ2-1; 10 bases fit TRBD1. The J segment lost 1 base and the V segment lost 7 bases, leaving 4 bases of the junction unmatched. Germline CDR1 SQVTM, CDR2 ANQGSEA. CDR3 length: 14 amino acids. The CDR3 region is CSADRGRSYNEQFF. The CDR3 bases are TGCAGCGCCGACAGGGGGCGGTCCTACAATGAGCAGTTCTTC.

This clone was seen more than once but under ten times. This chain connects TRBV19 to TRBJ1-2, with 8 bases aligning to TRBD1. There are 14 residues in the CDR3. Germline trimming cut 7 bases from V and 4 bases from J; bases unmatched to any gene: 8. Per germline, CDR1 LNHDA and CDR2 SQIVND (reference sequence). CDR3 in amino acids: CASKDRDRPYGYTF. In nucleotides, the CDR3 is TGTGCCAGTAAGGACCGGGACAGGCCCTATGGCTACACCTTC.

This clone was detected only once. This sequence joins TRBV6-5 and TRBJ1-1; the D gene is possibly TRBD1 (5 bases). The CDR3 consists of 12 residues. Germline CDR1 and CDR2: MNHEY and SVGAGI. V dropped 5 bases and J dropped 8 bases, with 12 bases sitting between them. CDR3 residues: CASSPTGMEAFF. For the CDR3, the DNA is TGTGCCAGCAGTCCAACAGGAATGGAAGCTTTCTTT.

The chain uses TRBV6-5 and TRBJ2-7; a possible D gene is TRBD2 (5 bases). This CDR3 has 13 amino acids. Between the trimmed V and J ends, which lost 2 bases and 3 bases, there was a span of 8 bases. Germline V gene data show CDR1 as MNHEY and CDR2 as SVGAGI. This CDR3 reads CASSYNSGYEQYF. CDR3 DNA: TGTGCCAGCAGTTACAACAGCGGCTACGAGCAGTACTTC.

V gene TRBV27 combines with J gene TRBJ1-2; 8 nucleotides align to TRBD1. This CDR3 region has 15 residues. V shed 5 bases and J 1 base; nucleotides not matched to a gene: 6. CDR1 MNHEY and CDR2 SMNVEV come from the germline V gene (reference sequence). CDR3 region: CASSTTGVLNYGYTF. The CDR3 nucleotides are TGTGCCAGCAGTACGACAGGGGTTCTTAACTATGGCTACACCTTC.

This chain uses TRBV29-1 with TRBJ2-5; 11 nucleotides line up with TRBD1. The CDR3 consists of 13 residues. Germline trimming cut 7 bases from V and 5 bases from J; bases unmatched to any gene: 6. Germline V gene sequence: CDR1 SQVTM, CDR2 ANQGSEA. The CDR3 DNA follows: TGCAGCGGGACAGGGGGCTTAGGGGAGACCCAGTACTTC. Translated, it gives CSGTGGLGETQYF.

A note on this clone: A read error may produce the germline difference seen at one junction end. V and J are TRBV7-7 and TRBJ2-1; 12 nucleotides agree with TRBD2. The germline CDR1 and CDR2 sequences are SSHAT and FNYEAQ (reference sequence). The CDR3 is 15 residues long. CDR3 region: CASSFGLAGRNEQFF. DNA for the CDR3: TGTGCTAGCAGCTTTGGACTAGCGGGAAGGAATGAGCAGTTCTTC.

The gene calls are TRBV7-2 and TRBJ2-7; maybe TRBD2 (5 bases). V was trimmed by 3 bases and J by 5 bases, leaving 11 bases between them. The CDR3 is 13 amino acids. Per germline, CDR1 SGHTA and CDR2 FQGNSA. The DNA for the CDR3 is TGTGCCAGCAGCTTCCCCCTAGCCCACGAGCAGTACTTC. This sequence encodes CASSFPLAHEQYF.

This clone was detected only once. This sequence joins TRBV27 and TRBJ1-5; 9 bases are a match to TRBD1. After removal of 6 bases from V and 7 bases from J, the junction contained 16 bases not matched to a gene. This CDR3 has 17 amino acids. From germline, CDR1 is MNHEY and CDR2 SMNVEV (reference sequence). DNA of the CDR3: TGTGCCAGCAGAATCGATCCCGATACAGGGGGCTTCCAGCCCCAGCATTTT. Translated: CASRIDPDTGGFQPQHF.

The J gene is TRBJ1-2, the V gene TRBV24-1, with 11 bases lining up with TRBD1. Germline lookup yields CDR1 KGHDR and CDR2 SFDVKD. There are 15 residues in the CDR3. The ends lost 2 bases at V and 4 bases at J; junction bases unmatched: 2. CDR3 protein: CATSDWDRGVYGYTF. CDR3 bases: TGTGCCACCAGTGATTGGGACAGGGGGGTCTATGGCTACACCTTC.

The chain recombines TRBV30 with TRBJ2-1; 12 nucleotides match TRBD2. The junction had 10 bases not matched to a gene; V was cut back by 5 bases and J by 5 bases. The germline gives CDR1 GTSNPN, CDR2 SVGIG (reference sequence). This CDR3 spans 16 amino acids. In DNA form, the CDR3 reads TGTGCCTGGGGATTACCCGGACTAGCGGGAAACAATGAGCAGTTCTTC. It specifies CAWGLPGLAGNNEQFF.

The V gene is TRBV7-2, the J gene TRBJ1-1, with no clear D. The V gene lost 3 bases and the J gene lost 1 base, with 6 bases spanning the gap. The CDR3 contains 13 residues. Germline V gene sequence: CDR1 SGHTA, CDR2 FQGNSA. The CDR3 DNA is TGTGCCAGCAGCTTCGGGGAGAACACTGAAGCTTTCTTT. It is translated as CASSFGENTEAFF.

This clone appeared a few times. This sequence joins TRBV25-1 and TRBJ1-2, with no clear D. The ends were cut back, 3 bases at V and 7 bases at J, with 3 bases in the middle. Looked up from germline, CDR1 is MGHDK and CDR2 is SYGVNS. This CDR3 region has 10 residues. The CDR3 loop reads CASSDLGYTF. CDR3 nucleotides: TGTGCCAGCAGTGATCTTGGCTACACCTTC.

The rearrangement uses TRBV19 and TRBJ1-1, with 7 bases matching TRBD1. Trimming took 5 bases from V and 3 from J; bases not matched to a gene: 3. Germline lookup yields CDR1 LNHDA and CDR2 SQIVND (reference sequence). The CDR3 sequence is 13 residues long. The DNA for the CDR3 is TGTGCCAGTAGTGCGGGACAGCACACTGAAGCTTTCTTT. This translates into CASSAGQHTEAFF.

This chain links TRBV6-4 with TRBJ1-2; possibly TRBD1 for D (5 bases). The CDR3 has 16 amino acids. Trimming removed 2 bases at V and 3 bases at J, with 16 bases between. Germline V gene sequence: CDR1 MRHNA, CDR2 SNTAGT. DNA for the CDR3: TGTGCCAGCAGTGACGTTTCCGGGCAGGGTCACTATGGCTACACCTTC. Translation gives CASSDVSGQGHYGYTF.

The rearrangement joins TRBV7-9 to TRBJ1-1, with 8 bases fitting TRBD1. Germline V gives CDR1 SEHNR, CDR2 FQNEAQ (reference sequence). V dropped 5 bases and J dropped 4; count of bases not matched to a gene: 9. CDR3 size: 15 residues. Here the CDR3 DNA reads TGTGCCAGCAGCCCGCCGACAGGGGAGGCCACTGAAGCTTTCTTT. Amino acids: CASSPPTGEATEAFF.

The chain's CDR3 is CASSSPSRLAADEQFF. In nucleotides, the CDR3 is TGTGCCAGCAGTTCGCCATCAAGACTAGCGGCTGATGAGCAGTTCTTC. The J gene is TRBJ2-1, the V gene TRBV28; 9 nucleotides line up with TRBD2. Germline trimming cut 4 bases from V and 8 bases from J; bases unmatched to any gene: 12. There are 16 residues in the CDR3. The V gene's germline CDR1 is MDHEN and CDR2 SYDVKM.

J is TRBJ2-2 and V is TRBV7-2, with TRBD1 matching over 7 bases. The CDR3 loop spans 16 amino acids. Per the germline V gene, CDR1 is SGHTA and CDR2 is FQGNSA. Germline trimming cut 5 bases from V and 0 bases from J; bases unmatched to any gene: 6. CDR3 protein: CASSPRQGSNTGELFF. DNA for the CDR3: TGTGCCAGCAGCCCTAGACAGGGCTCGAACACCGGGGAGCTGTTTTTT.

The CDR3 DNA sequence: TGTGCCAGCAGCCCAGGGACTAGCGGGGCCACAGATACGCAGTATTTT. This encodes CASSPGTSGATDTQYF. The V and J genes are TRBV7-3 and TRBJ2-3; 13 nucleotides match TRBD2. The V segment lost 5 bases and the J segment 2 bases; nucleotides outside the gene matches: 4. The CDR3 spans 16 residues. Looked up from germline, CDR1 is SGHTA and CDR2 is FQGTGA.

The chain recombines TRBV9 with TRBJ2-5; D perhaps matches TRBD2 (6 bases). Germline CDR1 reads SGDLS; CDR2 reads YYNGEE. This CDR3 region has 13 residues. Trimming pared 3 bases from V and 4 bases from J, leaving 10 bases between. CDR3 nucleotides: TGTGCCAGCAGCGCCCGACTAGGAGAGACCCAGTACTTC. This translates into CASSARLGETQYF.

The J gene is TRBJ2-1, the V gene TRBV19, with 7 positions matching TRBD1. V dropped 4 bases and J dropped 3; count of bases not matched to a gene: 9. This CDR3 is built from 16 residues. CDR1 LNHDA and CDR2 SQIVND come from the germline V gene (reference sequence). Written as DNA, the CDR3 is TGTGCCAGTAGTACCTCTCAGGCAGGGGGCTACAATGAGCAGTTCTTC. This sequence encodes CASSTSQAGGYNEQFF.

The genes are TRBV19 and TRBJ2-2, with 8 bases lining up with TRBD1. The CDR3 is made up of 18 amino acids. The junction had 9 bases not matched to a gene; V was cut back by 3 bases and J by 0 bases. CDR1 LNHDA and CDR2 SQIVND come from the germline V gene (reference sequence). Written as DNA, the CDR3 is TGTGCCAGTAGTATTACAGGGGGAGACTTCGCGAACACCGGGGAGCTGTTTTTT. Its translation: CASSITGGDFANTGELFF.

The rearrangement joins TRBV7-9 to TRBJ1-4, with 8 bases aligning to TRBD1. Per germline, CDR1 SEHNR and CDR2 FQNEAQ (reference sequence). The CDR3 has 17 residues. V was clipped by 2 bases and J by 3 bases; unmatched bases: 8. CDR3 sequence (DNA): TGTGCCAGCAGCTTACCAGGGGGCATAACTCCTAATGAAAAACTGTTTTTT. Its protein is CASSLPGGITPNEKLFF.